This TCR beta chain is drawn from a study of blood T cell repertoires in COVID-19. Study-level background: Sample material is recorded as cDNA or gDNA derived from T cells, B-cell-depleted T cells, or PBMCs.

Original data processing: Reference gene primer amplification in the assay estimated nucleated cell counts. Assay used: immunoSEQ multiplex PCR; TCRdb lists only in-frame clones, some missing. V, J and clone size derive from that table, while D and trimming were established from the DNA sequence. Among about 42,000 clones, about nine tenths were seen once, and the ten largest hold 23%. Concerning this clone itself: One end of the junction fails to match germline, which may point to a read error.

This CDR3 has 14 residues. Germline V gene lookup returns CDR1 SEHNR and CDR2 FQNEAQ (reference sequence). The chain links TRBV7-9 to TRBJ1-1; 9 positions match TRBD1. The receptor's source is a woman of 80 years or more in a cohort sampled during active or convalescent COVID-19. The material sequenced was peripheral blood. In DNA, the CDR3 is TGTGCCAGCAGCTCCGGACAGGGGAACGCTGAAGCTTTCTTT. This codes for CASSSGQGNAEAFF. Variable domain in full (rest from reference TRBV7-9 and TRBJ1-1): DTGVSQNPRHKITKRGQNVTFRCDPISEHNRLYWYRQTLGQGPEFLTYFQNEAQLEKSRLLSDRFSAERPKGSFSTLEIQRTEQGDSAMYLCASSSGQGNAEAFFGQGTRLTVV.